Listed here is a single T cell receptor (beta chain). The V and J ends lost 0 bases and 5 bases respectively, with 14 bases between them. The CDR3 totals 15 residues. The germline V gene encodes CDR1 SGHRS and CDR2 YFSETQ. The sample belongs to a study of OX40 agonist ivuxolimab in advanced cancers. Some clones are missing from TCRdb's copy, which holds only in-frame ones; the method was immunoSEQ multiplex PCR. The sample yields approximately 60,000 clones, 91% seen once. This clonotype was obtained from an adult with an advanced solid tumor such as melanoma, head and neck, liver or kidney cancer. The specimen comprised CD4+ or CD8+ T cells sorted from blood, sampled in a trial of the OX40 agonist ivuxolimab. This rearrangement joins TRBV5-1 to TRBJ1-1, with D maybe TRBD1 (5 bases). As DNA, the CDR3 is TGCGCCAGCAGCTTGGAGGGGACCCGCCGAACTGAAGCTTTCTTT. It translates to CASSLEGTRRTEAFF.